One TCR beta chain is described in this entry. The entry originates in a study of OX40 agonist ivuxolimab in advanced cancers. After removal of 4 bases from V and 9 bases from J, the junction contained 12 bases not matched to a gene. The CDR3 is 16 amino acids. Germline-derived CDR1 and CDR2 are SGHTA and FQGNSA. Produced via immunoSEQ multiplex PCR; TCRdb's table is partial and in-frame only. The top ten clones hold 3% to 3.5% of a sample with about 58,000 clones, less than 85% of them seen once. The TCR comes from an adult with an advanced solid tumor such as melanoma, head and neck, liver or kidney cancer. The chain is built from TRBV7-2 and TRBJ1-6, with 7 bases fitting TRBD1. The specimen was CD4+ or CD8+ T cells sorted from blood, collected in a trial of the OX40 agonist ivuxolimab. The CDR3 protein is CASSSDRAVGSSPLHF. In nucleotides, the CDR3 is TGTGCCAGCAGCTCAGACAGGGCCGTGGGGAGTTCACCCCTCCACTTT.